This T cell receptor beta chain emerged from a study of blood T cell repertoires in COVID-19. The protocol was immunoSEQ multiplex PCR, while the TCRdb copy is restricted to in-frame clones and leaves out a portion. Of roughly 200,000 clones listed, roughly 80% are singletons. J lost 2 bases, V lost 7 bases, and 11 bases had no gene match. The germline V gene encodes CDR1 LGHDT and CDR2 YNNKEL (reference sequence). The CDR3 has 17 residues. The chain carries TRBV3-1 (or the pseudogene TRBV3-2) and TRBJ2-2; 9 bases match TRBD1. The sequenced sample consisted of peripheral blood. This TCR was sampled from a woman of 80 years or more with COVID-19, enrolled during active disease. CDR3 protein: CASNLRTGAYNTGELFF. The CDR3 bases are TGTGCCAGCAACCTCCGGACAGGGGCTTATAACACCGGGGAGCTGTTTTTT.